This T cell receptor beta chain was observed in a study of preoperative IRX-2 immunotherapy in early breast cancer. The germline V gene has CDR1 LNHDA and CDR2 SQIVND (reference sequence). This CDR3 spans 16 amino acids. The V gene lost 7 bases and the J gene lost 8 bases, with 21 bases spanning the gap. Specified treatment: preoperative locoregional IRX-2 cytokine immunotherapy. Preoperative locoregional IRX-2 cytokine immunotherapy was tested in the phase Ib source study. Here immunoSEQ multiplex PCR was the method, and the copy in TCRdb shows in-frame clones only, minus some. This sample has 1,000 or so clones, with approximately 74% found just once.

This TCR derives from a human donor with breast cancer. This sequence joins TRBV19 and TRBJ1-6; D is possibly TRBD1 (6 bases). Sample: tumor tissue, taken before IRX-2 immunotherapy. DNA for the CDR3: TGTGCCAGTACTACCCGGGGGGGGCTGAATTATTCACCCCTCCACTTT. It yields the protein CASTTRGGLNYSPLHF.